The 29 T cell receptor beta chains below were found in one sample sequenced in a study of siplizumab effects on memory and regulatory T cells. Clones were read by immunoSEQ multiplex PCR, and TCRdb kept only the in-frame ones, dropping some. The sample includes roughly 50,000 clones, about 93% of them seen just once. The sequenced sample was CD8+ T cells sorted from blood. Receptors were obtained from a human donor in good health.

The V and J genes are TRBV7-6 and TRBJ2-1, with 7 bases lining up with TRBD1. This CDR3 has 17 residues. Per germline, CDR1 SGHVS and CDR2 FNYEAQ. J lost 5 bases, V lost 1 base, and 11 bases had no gene match. Here the CDR3 DNA reads TGTGCCAGCAGCTTAGAATTCGGACAGGAAAATAACAATGAGCAGTTCTTC. It translates to CASSLEFGQENNNEQFF. Combining the CDR3 with reference TRBV7-6 and TRBJ2-1 gives the whole variable domain GAGVSQSPRYKVTKRGQDVALRCDPISGHVSLYWYRQALGQGPEFLTYFNYEAQQDKSGLPNDRFSAERPEGSISTLTIQRTEQRDSAMYRCASSLEFGQENNNEQFFGPGTRLTVL.

This rearrangement joins TRBV9 to TRBJ2-1; TRBD2 agrees at 7 bases. CDR1 is SGDLS and CDR2 is YYNGEE in the germline V gene. The CDR3 has 14 amino acids. Trimming removed 0 bases from V and 4 bases from J; junction bases left unmatched: 1. CDR3 protein: CASSVDGRYNEQFF. Written as DNA, the CDR3 is TGTGCCAGCAGCGTAGACGGGAGGTACAATGAGCAGTTCTTC.

This chain uses TRBV27 with TRBJ1-3; 7 positions match TRBD1. The J segment lost 2 bases and the V segment lost 5 bases, leaving 6 bases of the junction unmatched. The CDR3 has 15 residues. CDR1 is MNHEY, CDR2 SMNVEV, per germline (reference sequence). The CDR3 bases are TGTGCCAGCAGTCCGAGGGGGACAGCTGGAAACACCATATATTTT. It encodes CASSPRGTAGNTIYF.

The chain combines TRBV10-3 with TRBJ2-3; D perhaps matches TRBD2 (6 bases). The CDR3 is made up of 13 amino acids. The germline CDR1 and CDR2 sequences are ENHRY and SYGVKD. The V gene lost 8 bases and the J gene lost 0 bases, with 9 bases spanning the gap. Here the CDR3 DNA reads TGTGCCATCGGGGACTCCAGCACAGATACGCAGTATTTT. Protein: CAIGDSSTDTQYF.

V and J are TRBV27 and TRBJ1-2; TRBD1 matches 9 bases. CDR1 is MNHEY, CDR2 SMNVEV, per germline (reference sequence). This CDR3 has 13 amino acids. V lost 6 bases to trimming and J lost 6 bases; unmatched junction nucleotides: 5. In nucleotides, the CDR3 is TGTGCCAGCAGACAGGGGGCGCTTAATGGCTACACCTTC. The encoded protein is CASRQGALNGYTF.

V is TRBV4-1 and J is TRBJ1-3; D is possibly TRBD1 (5 bases). Germline V gene sequence: CDR1 MGHRA, CDR2 YSYEKL. Deletions cut 4 bases from V and 0 bases from J, with 10 bases between. The CDR3 is 15 residues long. The CDR3 region is CASSPRQSSGNTIYF. CDR3 coding DNA: TGCGCCAGCAGCCCACGACAGAGCTCTGGAAACACCATATATTTT.

The chain is built from TRBV19 and TRBJ2-4; D may be TRBD1 (7 bases). There are 19 residues in the CDR3. V was cut by 5 bases and J by 6 bases, with 29 bases left in between. CDR1 is LNHDA and CDR2 is SQIVND in the germline V gene (reference sequence). CDR3 coding DNA: TGTGCCAGTAGTCCGGATCCCCCTCATCTGGAGGGACAGAGAAACATTCAGTACTTC. Its protein is CASSPDPPHLEGQRNIQYF. The whole variable domain, remainder taken from reference TRBV19 and TRBJ2-4, is DGGITQSPKYLFRKEGQNVTLSCEQNLNHDAMYWYRQDPGQGLRLIYYSQIVNDFQKGDIAEGYSVSREKKESFPLTVTSAQKNPTAFYLCASSPDPPHLEGQRNIQYFGAGTRLSVL.

V usage is TRBV14 and J usage is TRBJ1-2, with D perhaps matching TRBD1 (5 bases). This CDR3 spans 13 amino acids. V lost 4 bases, J lost 5 bases, and 11 bases lay in between. CDR1 is SGHDN and CDR2 is FVKESK in the germline V gene. This CDR3 reads CASSPGTPYGYTF. CDR3 nucleotides: TGTGCCAGCAGCCCCGGGACGCCATATGGCTACACCTTC. Looking up the rest from reference TRBV14 and TRBJ1-2 gives the full variable domain: EAGVTQFPSHSVIEKGQTVTLRCDPISGHDNLYWYRRVMGKEIKFLLHFVKESKQDESGMPNNRFLAERTGGTYSTLKVQPAELEDSGVYFCASSPGTPYGYTFGSGTRLTVV.

The V and J genes are TRBV28 and TRBJ1-1; D perhaps matches TRBD1 (6 bases). V was cut by 4 bases and J by 0 bases, with 12 bases left in between. CDR3 length equals 15 residues. The germline gives CDR1 MDHEN, CDR2 SYDVKM. CDR3 protein: CASSWYRALNTEAFF. The CDR3 bases are TGTGCCAGCAGTTGGTACAGGGCCCTGAACACTGAAGCTTTCTTT.

The J gene is TRBJ2-3, the V gene TRBV19; TRBD2 matches 10 bases. This CDR3 spans 16 amino acids. The V gene end was trimmed by 6 bases and the J gene end by 3 bases; junction bases not matched to a gene: 9. In germline, CDR1 is LNHDA, CDR2 SQIVND (reference sequence). CDR3 nucleotides: TGTGCCAGTAGCCGCCCACCTAGCGGGAGAACAGATACGCAGTATTTT. This encodes CASSRPPSGRTDTQYF. Full variable domain (rest looked up from reference TRBV19 and TRBJ2-3): DGGITQSPKYLFRKEGQNVTLSCEQNLNHDAMYWYRQDPGQGLRLIYYSQIVNDFQKGDIAEGYSVSREKKESFPLTVTSAQKNPTAFYLCASSRPPSGRTDTQYFGPGTRLTVL.

Only a few counts were recorded for this clone. The rearrangement links TRBV11-2 to TRBJ2-3, with D hard to call. The germline V gene encodes CDR1 SGHAT and CDR2 FQNNGV. The V end lost 2 bases, the J end lost 1 base, and 10 bases lay between the germline ends. The CDR3 loop spans 15 amino acids. This CDR3 reads CASSLSLGGTDTQYF. CDR3 in DNA: TGTGCCAGCAGCTTAAGCCTAGGAGGCACAGATACGCAGTATTTT.

The rearrangement uses TRBV28 and TRBJ1-5; a weak D match, TRBD1 (5 bases). This CDR3 is built from 14 residues. CDR1 and CDR2 (germline): MDHEN, SYDVKM. Trimming cost V 5 bases and J 4 bases, with 12 bases left between them. The CDR3 reads CASSAAGSNQPQHF. CDR3 coding DNA: TGTGCCAGCAGTGCAGCAGGGAGTAATCAGCCCCAGCATTTT. Full variable domain (remainder filled in from reference TRBV28 and TRBJ1-5): DVKVTQSSRYLVKRTGEKVFLECVQDMDHENMFWYRQDPGLGLRLIYFSYDVKMKEKGDIPEGYSVSREKKERFSLILESASTNQTSMYLCASSAAGSNQPQHFGDGTRLSIL.

J is TRBJ2-6 and V is TRBV6-6, with D possibly being TRBD1 (5 bases). The V gene lost 8 bases and the J gene lost 1 base, with 9 bases spanning the gap. This CDR3 is 14 amino acids long. CDR1 and CDR2 (germline): MNHNY, SVGAGI (reference sequence). The CDR3 DNA is TGTGCCAGCGAAGGACAATCTGGGGCCAACGTCCTGACTTTC. Its translation: CASEGQSGANVLTF.

Only one count was recorded for this clone. V usage is TRBV30 and J usage is TRBJ2-2, with unresolved D. The V gene lost 1 base and the J gene lost 3 bases, with 9 bases spanning the gap. Germline CDR1 is GTSNPN and CDR2 is SVGIG (reference sequence). The CDR3 spans 14 residues. DNA of the CDR3: TGTGCCTGGAGTGCGATGACACACACCGGGGAGCTGTTTTTT. This translates into CAWSAMTHTGELFF.

This clone was detected only once. The chain has TRBV19 and TRBJ2-7, with 16 positions matching TRBD2. The CDR3 extends over 16 amino acids. V gave up 6 bases and J gave up 5 bases; unmatched junction bases: 7. CDR1 and CDR2 from the germline V gene are LNHDA and SQIVND (reference sequence). CDR3 coding DNA: TGTGCCAGTAGCATGGGACTAGCGGGAGGGCCGGACGAGCAGTACTTC. As protein: CASSMGLAGGPDEQYF. The variable domain in full, with the rest retrieved from reference TRBV19 and TRBJ2-7, is DGGITQSPKYLFRKEGQNVTLSCEQNLNHDAMYWYRQDPGQGLRLIYYSQIVNDFQKGDIAEGYSVSREKKESFPLTVTSAQKNPTAFYLCASSMGLAGGPDEQYFGPGTRLTVT.

The chain couples TRBV9 to TRBJ2-7, with 11 bases lining up with TRBD2. The CDR3 is made up of 18 amino acids. Germline CDR1 is SGDLS and CDR2 is YYNGEE. V trimming: 5 bases; J trimming: 6 bases; junction bases outside the gene matches: 19. The CDR3 is CASSAHASGRPQLSEQYF. The CDR3 region has the DNA TGTGCCAGCAGTGCCCACGCTAGCGGGAGGCCCCAACTTAGCGAGCAGTACTTC.

The chain uses TRBV28 and TRBJ2-7; D unclear. Germline V gene data show CDR1 as MDHEN and CDR2 as SYDVKM. The V gene lost 3 bases and the J gene lost 1 base, with 10 bases spanning the gap. CDR3 length: 14 amino acids. The CDR3 DNA reads TGTGCCAGCAGTTTCAGGAAAGGGTCCTACGAGCAGTACTTC. Its translation is CASSFRKGSYEQYF.

This chain links TRBV27 with TRBJ2-1, with D hard to call. V was trimmed by 5 bases and J by 2 bases, leaving 16 bases between them. This CDR3 region has 16 residues. Germline lookup yields CDR1 MNHEY and CDR2 SMNVEV (reference sequence). The CDR3 loop is CASSPRALVAYNEQFF. As DNA, the CDR3 is TGTGCCAGCAGTCCCCGGGCCTTAGTGGCCTACAATGAGCAGTTCTTC.

V usage is TRBV12-2 and J usage is TRBJ2-5. TRBV12-2 is shown as a pseudogene. This CDR3 contains 14 residues. In DNA, the CDR3 is TGTGCAAGTCGCTTAGGATGGGGTAGGGAGACCCAGTACTTC. It specifies CASRLGWGRETQYF.

J is TRBJ2-1 and V is TRBV7-9; 10 bases line up with TRBD1. The CDR3 has 15 amino acids. CDR1 SEHNR and CDR2 FQNEAQ come from the germline V gene (reference sequence). The V segment lost 5 bases and the J segment 7 bases; nucleotides outside the gene matches: 8. The CDR3 DNA reads TGTGCCAGCAGCACGACAGGGGGCGCTGAAAATGAGCAGTTCTTC. Residues: CASSTTGGAENEQFF.

The chain uses TRBV27 and TRBJ1-5; a possible D gene is TRBD1 (5 bases). The CDR3 sequence is 13 residues long. Trimming shortened V by 2 bases and J by 5 bases, and 7 bases separated the two germline ends. Germline V gene sequence: CDR1 MNHEY, CDR2 SMNVEV (reference sequence). The DNA of the CDR3 is TGTGCCAGCAGTTTAATGGGGGATCAGCCCCAGCATTTT. This translates into CASSLMGDQPQHF.

The V call is TRBV6-4, the J call TRBJ2-6; D call uncertain. The CDR3 covers 15 residues. Germline V gene sequence: CDR1 MRHNA, CDR2 SNTAGT. V lost 0 bases, J lost 3 bases, and 6 bases lay in between. The CDR3 coding sequence is TGTGCCAGCAGTGACTCTAGTTTTGGGGCCAACGTCCTGACTTTC. Residues: CASSDSSFGANVLTF.

V and J are TRBV7-8 and TRBJ2-5, with 7 bases identical to TRBD2. The J segment lost 5 bases and the V segment lost 1 base, leaving 7 bases of the junction unmatched. The length of the CDR3 is 15 residues. Germline CDR1 reads SGHVS; CDR2 reads FQNEAQ. The CDR3 region has the DNA TGTGCCAGCAGCTTAGGTCCCGCAGCGGGGGAGACCCAGTACTTC. Protein: CASSLGPAAGETQYF.

The chain uses TRBV5-6 and TRBJ2-1; D possibly corresponds to TRBD2 (5 bases). Germline V gives CDR1 SGHDT, CDR2 YYEEEE. Trimming pared 4 bases from V and 8 bases from J, leaving 10 bases between. CDR3 length equals 12 residues. CDR3 sequence reads: CASSQHSDEQFF. In DNA form, the CDR3 reads TGTGCCAGCAGCCAACATAGCGATGAGCAGTTCTTC.

J is TRBJ2-1 and V is TRBV7-3; tentative D call: TRBD1 (6 bases). Germline-derived CDR1 and CDR2 are SGHTA and FQGTGA. V was pared by 0 bases and J by 10 bases, with 10 bases between. CDR3 length: 13 amino acids. CDR3 nucleotide sequence: TGTGCCAGCAGCTTAACCCCGGGACACGAGCAGTTCTTC. Protein sequence: CASSLTPGHEQFF.

The chain joins TRBV5-1 to TRBJ2-7, with TRBD1 matching 8 bases. Trimming took 0 bases from V and 5 from J; bases not matched to a gene: 7. From germline, CDR1 is SGHRS and CDR2 YFSETQ. This CDR3 has 15 residues. The CDR3 DNA is TGCGCCAGCAGCTTGGCCGACAGGGGTCTCGACGAGCAGTACTTC. Translation: CASSLADRGLDEQYF. Filled out from reference TRBV5-1 and TRBJ2-7, the complete variable domain reads KAGVTQTPRYLIKTRGQQVTLSCSPISGHRSVSWYQQTPGQGLQFLFEYFSETQRNKGNFPGRFSGRQFSNSRSEMNVSTLELGDSALYLCASSLADRGLDEQYFGPGTRLTVT.

The gene calls are TRBV9 and TRBJ2-6; D possibly corresponds to TRBD1 (5 bases). The ends were cut back, 0 bases at V and 4 bases at J, with 11 bases in the middle. CDR3 length: 16 amino acids. From germline, CDR1 is SGDLS and CDR2 YYNGEE. CDR3 sequence: CASSVVAGWGANVLTF. DNA of the CDR3: TGTGCCAGCAGCGTAGTCGCAGGGTGGGGGGCCAACGTCCTGACTTTC.

V is TRBV2 and J is TRBJ2-5; D remains unclear. The CDR3 runs to 13 residues. Germline V gene sequence: CDR1 SNHLY, CDR2 FYNNEI. V was cut by 2 bases and J by 3 bases, with 7 bases left in between. CDR3 DNA sequence: TGTGCCAGCAGTGAACGGCCAGAAGAGACCCAGTACTTC. This codes for CASSERPEETQYF.

The V call is TRBV19, the J call TRBJ2-7; either TRBD1 or TRBD2 may supply D (5 bases each). There are 17 residues in the CDR3. The germline gives CDR1 LNHDA, CDR2 SQIVND (reference sequence). V was shortened by 2 bases and J by 7 bases, with 24 bases between the two germline ends. The chain's CDR3 is CASSISGTATADMEQYF. The CDR3 DNA follows: TGTGCCAGTAGTATAAGTGGGACGGCAACCGCTGATATGGAGCAGTACTTC. Variable domain in full (rest from reference TRBV19 and TRBJ2-7): DGGITQSPKYLFRKEGQNVTLSCEQNLNHDAMYWYRQDPGQGLRLIYYSQIVNDFQKGDIAEGYSVSREKKESFPLTVTSAQKNPTAFYLCASSISGTATADMEQYFGPGTRLTVT.